This TCR beta chain was captured in a study of glioma-infiltrating T cells after dendritic cell vaccination. TCRdb's copy holds only in-frame clones and misses some; the assay was immunoSEQ multiplex PCR. The profile shows 80,000 to 95,000 clones, roughly 85% of them singletons. Comments on this clone: No antigen is known for it.

General study findings and limits: Complete blood and tumor specimen sets were limited to few patients.

The length of the CDR3 is 13 residues. Germline assignment: CDR1 SGHNT and CDR2 YENEEA. Trimming took off 5 bases at V and 6 bases at J, with 12 bases between the two ends. Time point specified: after dendritic cell vaccination, including at tumor progression/relapse. Patients had residual fresh-frozen tumor tissue and more than two years of survival data. The source is a human donor with glioblastoma. This sequence joins TRBV11-3 and TRBJ2-3; D may be TRBD1 (6 bases). The sequences come from blood, collected after dendritic cell vaccination. This CDR3 reads CASSGRGFDTQYF. The CDR3 DNA reads TGTGCCAGCAGCGGCAGGGGATTCGATACGCAGTATTTT.